This T cell receptor beta chain was sequenced in a study of human T cells and chemical hapten exposure. Study-wide points: TCRs above 1 in 1000 frequency did not change with DPC sensitization. Having alopecia, donors may respond immunologically unlike healthy people. A positive correlation with patch test score was found for PT1 expanded TCR counts.

As for time point: pre-sensitization, week 0. Stated treatment: therapeutic diphenylcyclopropenone sensitization with weekly scalp DPC. Each patch test followed a blood draw. This CDR3 comprises 19 residues. Germline lookup yields CDR1 SGHRS and CDR2 YFSETQ. The J segment lost 4 bases and the V segment lost 3 bases, leaving 11 bases of the junction unmatched. Of note for this clonotype: The antigen is undetermined.

TCRdb used MiXCR to reprocess the RACE reads, holding one entry per CDR3 protein. The table shows tens of thousands of distinct CDR3 sequences, with about 8.9% occurring only once. The chain recombines TRBV5-1 with TRBJ2-3; TRBD2 agrees at 16 bases. Sample: whole blood, taken in connection with sensitization to the hapten diphenylcyclopropenone (DPC). This TCR came from a woman aged 40 to 49 with alopecia areata. Some clones in this sample may be carry-over from other donors' samples. CDR3 coding DNA: TGCGCCAGCAGCTCGGGACTAGCGGGGGGGCCTTTCCGCTCAGATACGCAGTATTTT. Its protein product is CASSSGLAGGPFRSDTQYF.